The present TCR beta chain was sequenced within a study of blood T cell repertoires in COVID-19. The germline gives CDR1 MNHEY, CDR2 SVGAGI. The CDR3 has 12 amino acids. The V gene lost 5 bases and the J gene lost 1 base, with 5 bases spanning the gap. The protocol was immunoSEQ multiplex PCR, while the TCRdb copy is restricted to in-frame clones and leaves out a portion. Of 60,000 to 70,000 clones listed, more than 75% are singletons. V is TRBV6-5 and J is TRBJ1-2; D gene unclear. The sequenced material came from peripheral blood. This receptor was obtained from a man aged 35 to 55 with COVID-19, enrolled during active disease. CDR3 in amino acids: CASSISNYGYTF. The CDR3 bases are TGTGCCAGCAGTATCAGTAACTATGGCTACACCTTC.